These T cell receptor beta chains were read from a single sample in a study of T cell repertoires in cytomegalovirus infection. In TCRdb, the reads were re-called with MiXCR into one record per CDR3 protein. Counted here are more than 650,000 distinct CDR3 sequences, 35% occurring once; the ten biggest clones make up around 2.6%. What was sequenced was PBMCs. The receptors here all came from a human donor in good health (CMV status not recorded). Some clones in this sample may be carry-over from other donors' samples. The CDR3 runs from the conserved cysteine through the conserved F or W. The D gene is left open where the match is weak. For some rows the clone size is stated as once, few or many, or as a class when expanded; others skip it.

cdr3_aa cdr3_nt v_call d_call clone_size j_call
CASSLSPTSEAFF TGTGCCAGCAGCTTAAGTCCGACCTCCGAGGCTTTCTTT TRBV7-8 . many TRBJ1-1
CASSDRADRGRDGYTF TGTGCCAGCAGCGACAGGGCCGACAGGGGGCGCGACGGCTACACCTTC TRBV6-6 TRBD1 . TRBJ1-2
CASSYQISGSTEAFF TGCGCCAGCAGCTACCAGATATCAGGGAGCACTGAAGCTTTCTTT TRBV5-1 . . TRBJ1-1
CASSLALYQPQHF TGTGCCAGCAGCTTAGCGCTTTATCAGCCCCAGCATTTT TRBV7-8 . many TRBJ1-5
CASSGRDRDQPQHF TGTGCCAGCAGTGGCCGGGACAGGGACCAGCCCCAGCATTTT TRBV6-1 TRBD1 . TRBJ1-5
CASSIPRELTDTQYF TGTGCCAGCAGTATACCGAGGGAGCTTACAGATACGCAGTATTTT TRBV28 . few TRBJ2-3
CASSLVSSGREYEQYF TGTGCCAGCAGCTTAGTATCTAGCGGGAGGGAGTACGAGCAGTACTTC TRBV7-2 TRBD2 . TRBJ2-7
CASTHGAGYNEQFF TGTGCCAGTACCCACGGGGCTGGATACAATGAGCAGTTCTTC TRBV19 . . TRBJ2-1
CATSDRETGELFF TGTGCCACCAGTGACAGGGAAACCGGGGAGCTGTTTTTT TRBV24-1 . few TRBJ2-2
CASSPSGQEVDGYTF TGTGCCAGCAGTCCTTCCGGACAGGAGGTTGATGGCTACACCTTC TRBV27 TRBD1 few TRBJ1-2
CASSLSRDREYEQYF TGTGCCAGCAGTTTATCGAGGGACAGGGAGTACGAGCAGTACTTC TRBV28 TRBD1 . TRBJ2-7
CASSLGMDRKRSGELFF TGTGCCAGCAGCTTAGGAATGGACAGGAAGAGAAGCGGGGAGCTGTTTTTT TRBV7-9 TRBD1 . TRBJ2-2
CASSSPPVNYGYTF TGTGCCAGCAGCTCTCCCCCAGTTAACTATGGCTACACCTTC TRBV7-9 . many TRBJ1-2
CASSPPTGTTEAFF TGTGCCAGCTCACCACCGACTGGGACCACTGAAGCTTTCTTT TRBV18 . . TRBJ1-1
CASTSENTEAFF TGTGCCAGCACCAGCGAGAACACTGAAGCTTTCTTT TRBV7-8 . few TRBJ1-1
CAISLTQDSNNEQFF TGTGCCATCAGTCTTACCCAGGACTCGAACAATGAGCAGTTCTTC TRBV10-3 . . TRBJ2-1
CASSVRDRGLRTEAFF TGCGCCAGCAGCGTCCGGGACAGGGGATTAAGGACTGAAGCTTTCTTT TRBV5-1 TRBD1 few TRBJ1-1
CASSDVPLLAANTGELFF TGTGCCAGCAGTGATGTGCCGCTTCTAGCTGCGAACACCGGGGAGCTGTTTTTT TRBV6-6 . . TRBJ2-2
CASSFYPRAPYEQYF TGTGCCAGCAGTTTTTACCCCAGGGCCCCCTACGAGCAGTACTTC TRBV28 . few TRBJ2-7
CASSRRGGAVTNTEAFF TGTGCCAGTAGTAGGAGGGGAGGGGCTGTAACGAACACTGAAGCTTTCTTT TRBV19 . few TRBJ1-1
CASSEAGGTTKSSYEQYF TGTGCCAGCAGTGAAGCGGGGGGGACAACAAAGAGCTCCTACGAGCAGTACTTC TRBV27 TRBD2 . TRBJ2-7
CAIRGQIDQPQHF TGTGCCATCAGAGGACAGATAGATCAGCCCCAGCATTTT TRBV10-3 . . TRBJ1-5
CASRTEGGPGEQFF TGCGCCAGCAGAACGGAGGGAGGGCCAGGTGAGCAGTTCTTC TRBV5-1 TRBD2 once TRBJ2-1
CASSRSDLVDTIYF TGTGCCAGCAGCCGATCCGACCTGGTGGACACCATATATTTT TRBV4-2 . . TRBJ1-3
CASSLPQGSDTQYF TGTGCCAGCAGCTTACCCCAGGGGTCAGATACGCAGTATTTT TRBV5-4 . . TRBJ2-3
CSVKYPDSYGYTF TGCAGCGTAAAGTATCCGGACAGCTATGGCTACACCTTC TRBV29-1 . . TRBJ1-2
CASSTTGGFGEKLFF TGTGCCAGTAGTACCACGGGCGGGTTTGGAGAAAAACTGTTTTTT TRBV19 . few TRBJ1-4
CATSHSGATSNSQYF TGTGCCACCAGTCACTCAGGGGCCACGTCAAACAGTCAGTACTTC TRBV24-1 . . TRBJ2-4
CASSAGTFLAYEQYF TGTGCCAGCAGCGCAGGGACTTTCCTAGCCTACGAGCAGTACTTC TRBV7-2 . many TRBJ2-7
CSVQRGAGSGGRGYNEQFF TGCAGCGTACAAAGAGGGGCGGGAAGCGGGGGCCGCGGGTACAATGAGCAGTTCTTC TRBV29-1 TRBD2 few TRBJ2-1
CASSLSTGILGQYF TGTGCCAGCAGTTTATCCACAGGGATTTTAGGGCAGTACTTC TRBV27 . few TRBJ2-7
CASSWRDQETQYF TGTGCCAGCAGCTGGCGGGACCAAGAGACCCAGTACTTC TRBV7-2 . few TRBJ2-5
CASSLWTGLDSPLHF TGTGCCAGCAGTCTATGGACAGGGCTGGATTCACCCCTCCACTTT TRBV7-2 TRBD1 . TRBJ1-6
CASTGGPGLAVYNEQFF TGTGCCAGCACCGGAGGGCCCGGACTAGCGGTCTACAATGAGCAGTTCTTC TRBV12-3/TRBV12-4 TRBD2 few TRBJ2-1
CASSPWDRENQPQHF TGTGCCAGTAGTCCTTGGGACCGAGAAAATCAGCCCCAGCATTTT TRBV19 . few TRBJ1-5
CASTTIGGGTEAFF TGTGCCAGCACCACAATAGGAGGGGGAACTGAAGCTTTCTTT TRBV12-3/TRBV12-4 . few TRBJ1-1
CASSRGPLNTEAFF TGTGCCAGCAGCCGGGGGCCGTTGAACACTGAAGCTTTCTTT TRBV7-2 . . TRBJ1-1
CASSEFGRQETQYF TGTGCCAGCAGTGAATTTGGCAGGCAAGAGACCCAGTACTTC TRBV6-1 . few TRBJ2-5
CASSYVGGEAGYTF TGTGCCAGCAGTTATGTAGGGGGGGAAGCGGGCTACACCTTC TRBV6-1 . many TRBJ1-2
CASSLGQGEIGYTF TGTGCCAGCAGCTTAGGGCAGGGAGAGATTGGCTACACCTTC TRBV28 . . TRBJ1-2
CASSLVGSGRSHEQFF TGTGCCAGCAGCTTAGTGGGGAGCGGGAGGTCCCATGAGCAGTTCTTC TRBV7-9 TRBD2 . TRBJ2-1
CATSRDIGTGGAIQETQYF TGTGCCACCAGCAGAGATATCGGGACAGGGGGGGCCATCCAAGAGACCCAGTACTTC TRBV15 TRBD1 . TRBJ2-5
CSALRQGNQPQHF TGCAGTGCTTTAAGACAGGGCAATCAGCCCCAGCATTTT TRBV20-1 . . TRBJ1-5
CASSSWTEYNEQFF TGTGCCAGCAGCTCCTGGACGGAATACAATGAGCAGTTCTTC TRBV7-9 . many TRBJ2-1
CASSDYRGSPYNEQFF TGTGCCAGCAGCGACTACAGGGGGTCGCCTTACAATGAGCAGTTCTTC TRBV7-2 TRBD1 many TRBJ2-1
CASSFTSDGELFF TGTGCCAGCAGCTTTACTTCGGACGGGGAGCTGTTTTTT TRBV11-2 . . TRBJ2-2
CASSLPGQGFSYEQYF TGTGCCAGCAGTTTGCCCGGACAGGGGTTTTCCTACGAGCAGTACTTC TRBV28 TRBD1 once TRBJ2-7
CASSHGPTGYISEAFF TGCGCCAGCAGCCACGGACCTACAGGGTATATCTCTGAAGCTTTCTTT TRBV4-1 . few TRBJ1-1